This T cell receptor (beta chain) appears in the sequencing data of a study of T cells in localized non-small cell lung cancer. Study conclusions and caveats: Because sequencing included only one region (of the tumor), heterogeneity remains possible.

The method was immunoSEQ multiplex PCR; TCRdb's version includes in-frame clones alone and lacks a portion of them. This table holds 25,000 or so clones, 80% to 85% found once. With regard to this clone: The target antigen is unknown.

The CDR3 is 18 amino acids. Per the germline V gene, CDR1 is LGHNA and CDR2 is YSLEER. V lost 1 base to trimming and J lost 2 bases, with 21 bases between them. The TCR was taken from a woman aged 40-69 years with stage I lung adenocarcinoma. This chain joins TRBV4-3 and TRBJ2-7; D remains unclear. The specimen comprised peripheral blood, sampled before any cancer treatment. CDR3 sequence: CASSQAQIAPARPYEQYF. As DNA, the CDR3 is TGCGCCAGCAGCCAAGCACAGATCGCCCCAGCCCGCCCCTACGAGCAGTACTTC.